These T cell receptor beta chains were read from a single sample in a study of T cells in Graves' hyperthyroidism and ophthalmopathy. TCRdb re-derived calls from the multiplex PCR reads in MiXCR, one entry per CDR3 protein. The sample records about 360,000 distinct CDR3 sequences, approximately 14% being singletons. The specimen sequenced was blood. Every receptor here comes from a woman aged 18 to 35 with Graves' hyperthyroidism that later progressed to Graves' ophthalmopathy. CDR3s include the opening cysteine and the closing phenylalanine or tryptophan. Fields, in order: D gene, clone size, CDR3 length, V gene, J gene, CDR3 protein, CDR3 DNA. The D gene is left open where the match is weak. Clone size, where shown, is once, few, many, or a class for clones that have expanded.

.	few	15	TRBV19	TRBJ2-1	CASSIAGSRYNEQFF	TGTGCCAGTAGTATCGCGGGGTCAAGGTACAATGAGCAGTTCTTC
TRBD2	.	17	TRBV12-3/TRBV12-4	TRBJ2-1	CASSPPGLAGGPNEQFF	TGTGCCAGCAGCCCCCCGGGACTAGCGGGAGGGCCAAATGAGCAGTTCTTC
TRBD1	.	15	TRBV5-6	TRBJ2-7	CASSRGTGGLYEQYF	TGTGCCAGCAGTCGGGGGACAGGGGGACTTTACGAGCAGTACTTC
TRBD1	few	14	TRBV2	TRBJ2-2	CASSRQGAGGELFF	TGTGCCAGCAGCCGACAGGGGGCGGGCGGGGAGCTGTTTTTT
TRBD1	many	13	TRBV10-3	TRBJ1-5	CAISTGGTQPQHF	TGTGCCATCAGCACAGGGGGAACGCAGCCCCAGCATTTT
TRBD2	.	16	TRBV7-9	TRBJ2-1	CASSSGTSGKDNEQFF	TGTGCCAGCAGCTCCGGGACTAGCGGGAAAGACAATGAGCAGTTCTTC
TRBD2	many	18	TRBV11-2	TRBJ2-1	CASSLPPGRELWYNEQFF	TGTGCCAGCAGCTTACCCCCTGGGCGGGAGTTGTGGTACAATGAGCAGTTCTTC
TRBD2	few	14	TRBV6-1	TRBJ2-7	CATLGTSGSYEQYF	TGTGCCACCCTCGGGACTAGCGGGAGCTACGAGCAGTACTTC
.	few	16	TRBV28	TRBJ1-3	CASSLIGTNAGNTIYF	TGTGCCAGCAGTTTAATTGGGACAAATGCTGGAAACACCATATATTTT
.	few	13	TRBV4-3	TRBJ2-7	CASSSVLGYEQYF	TGCGCCAGCAGCAGTGTTTTGGGCTACGAGCAGTACTTC
TRBD2	many	18	TRBV10-3	TRBJ2-1	CAISPGTSGRGAYNEQFF	TGTGCCATCAGCCCCGGGACTAGCGGGAGGGGCGCCTACAATGAGCAGTTCTTC
.	.	14	TRBV7-9	TRBJ1-1	CASSPGAGGTEAFF	TGTGCCAGCAGCCCGGGAGCAGGAGGGACTGAAGCTTTCTTT
.	few	13	TRBV28	TRBJ1-4	CASSPLSPTTLFF	TGTGCCAGCAGTCCCCTCTCCCCGACAACCTTGTTTTTT
.	many	15	TRBV12-3/TRBV12-4	TRBJ2-5	CASSLLPTSVETQYF	TGTGCCAGCAGTTTATTGCCGACTAGTGTAGAGACCCAGTACTTC
.	many	12	TRBV27	TRBJ2-3	CASSLRRDTQYF	TGTGCCAGCAGTCTCAGGAGAGATACGCAGTATTTT
.	.	13	TRBV28	TRBJ1-1	CASLLRLNTEAFF	TGTGCCAGCCTCCTCCGATTGAACACTGAAGCTTTCTTT
.	many	15	TRBV20-1	TRBJ1-5	CSARGRAYINQPQHF	TGCAGTGCTAGGGGTAGGGCTTACATCAATCAGCCCCAGCATTTT
.	many	13	TRBV30	TRBJ1-5	CAYQTGSNQPQHF	TGTGCCTACCAAACAGGGAGCAATCAGCCCCAGCATTTT
.	.	14	TRBV20-1	TRBJ1-1	CSARAGSVNTEAFF	TGCAGTGCTAGAGCCGGGAGCGTGAACACTGAAGCTTTCTTT
TRBD1	many	16	TRBV6-1	TRBJ1-1	CASSVLGDSVSPEAFF	TGTGCCAGCAGTGTCCTCGGGGACAGTGTTTCACCTGAAGCTTTCTTT
TRBD1	few	15	TRBV4-1	TRBJ1-4	CASSHEGAWDEKLFF	TGCGCCAGCAGCCATGAGGGGGCCTGGGATGAAAAACTGTTTTTT
TRBD2	.	14	TRBV28	TRBJ2-5	CGSSISGRGETQYF	TGTGGCAGCAGCATTAGCGGGAGGGGGGAGACCCAGTACTTC
TRBD2	.	17	TRBV20-1	TRBJ2-1	CSATLGGSAGGHNEQFF	TGCAGTGCCACCCTAGGGGGATCAGCGGGAGGACATAATGAGCAGTTCTTC
.	.	16	TRBV3-1	TRBJ1-3	CASGQAIHSSGNTIYF	TGTGCCAGCGGCCAAGCAATTCACTCCTCTGGAAACACCATATATTTT
.	.	15	TRBV5-1	TRBJ1-1	CASSLASTSQTEAFF	TGCGCCAGCAGCTTGGCCTCGACGAGTCAGACTGAAGCTTTCTTT
TRBD2	.	15	TRBV4-1	TRBJ2-7	CASSPTSGGSYEQYF	TGCGCCAGCAGCCCCACTAGCGGGGGATCCTACGAGCAGTACTTC
.	.	13	TRBV7-9	TRBJ2-6	CASSLGTADVLTF	TGTGCCAGCAGTCTGGGGACTGCGGACGTCCTGACTTTC
.	few	14	TRBV25-1	TRBJ1-4	CASSPHGFHEKLFF	TGTGCCAGCAGTCCTCACGGGTTTCATGAAAAACTGTTTTTT
.	many	15	TRBV4-3	TRBJ1-3	CASSLGQDSGNTIYF	TGCGCCAGCAGCCTCGGCCAGGACTCTGGAAACACCATATATTTT
TRBD2	once	15	TRBV11-1	TRBJ2-3	CASSLGAGATDTQYF	TGTGCCAGCAGCTTAGGAGCGGGAGCCACAGATACGCAGTATTTT